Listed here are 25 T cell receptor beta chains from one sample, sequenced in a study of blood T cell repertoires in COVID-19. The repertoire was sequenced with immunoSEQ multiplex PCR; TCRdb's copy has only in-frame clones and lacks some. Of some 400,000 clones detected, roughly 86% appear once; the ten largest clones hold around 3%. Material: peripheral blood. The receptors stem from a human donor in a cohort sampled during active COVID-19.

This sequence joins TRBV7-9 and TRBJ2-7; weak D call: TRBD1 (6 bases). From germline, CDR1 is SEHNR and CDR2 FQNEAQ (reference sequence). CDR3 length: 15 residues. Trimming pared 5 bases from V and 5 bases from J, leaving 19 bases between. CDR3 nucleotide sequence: TGTGCCAGCAGCCCATTTTACCAGGGGATCCACGAGCAGTACTTC. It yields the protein CASSPFYQGIHEQYF.

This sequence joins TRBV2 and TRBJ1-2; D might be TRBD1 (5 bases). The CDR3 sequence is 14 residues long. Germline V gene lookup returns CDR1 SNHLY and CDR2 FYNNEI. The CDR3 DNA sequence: TGTGCTTCCCAAGCAAATGGGATCCCGGGGGAGGACACCTTC. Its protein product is CASQANGIPGEDTF.

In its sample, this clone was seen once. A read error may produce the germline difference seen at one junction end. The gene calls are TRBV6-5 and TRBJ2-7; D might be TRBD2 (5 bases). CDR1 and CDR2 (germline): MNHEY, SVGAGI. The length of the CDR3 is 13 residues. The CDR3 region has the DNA TGTGCCAGCAGCCTTGGAACGGGAACCCCTAGGGACTTC. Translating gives CASSLGTGTPRDF.

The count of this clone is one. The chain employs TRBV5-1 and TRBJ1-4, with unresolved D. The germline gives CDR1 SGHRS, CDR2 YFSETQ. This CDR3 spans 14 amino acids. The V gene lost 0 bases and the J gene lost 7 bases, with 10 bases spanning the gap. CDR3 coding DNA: TGCGCCAGCAGCTTGGCGGTGGAGGGTGAAAAACTGTTTTTT. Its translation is CASSLAVEGEKLFF.

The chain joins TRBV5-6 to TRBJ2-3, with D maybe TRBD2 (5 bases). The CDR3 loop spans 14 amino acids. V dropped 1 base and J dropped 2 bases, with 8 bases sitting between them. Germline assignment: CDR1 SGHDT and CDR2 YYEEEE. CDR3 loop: CASSLPSPTDTQYF. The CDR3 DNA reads TGTGCCAGCAGCTTGCCTAGCCCCACAGATACGCAGTATTTT.

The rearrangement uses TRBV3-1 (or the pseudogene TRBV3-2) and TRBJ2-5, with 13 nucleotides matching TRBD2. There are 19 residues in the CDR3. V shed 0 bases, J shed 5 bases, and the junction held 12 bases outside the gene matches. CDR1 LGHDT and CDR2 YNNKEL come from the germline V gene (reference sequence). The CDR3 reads CASSQEGLTSGGRRETQYF. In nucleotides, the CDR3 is TGTGCCAGCAGCCAAGAGGGACTGACTAGCGGGGGGAGACGGGAGACCCAGTACTTC.

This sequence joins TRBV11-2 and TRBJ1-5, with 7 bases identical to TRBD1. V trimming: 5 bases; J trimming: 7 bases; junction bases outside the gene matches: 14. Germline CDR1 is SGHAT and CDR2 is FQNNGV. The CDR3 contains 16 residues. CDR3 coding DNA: TGTGCCAGCAGCCACCAGACAGGGAGTCATGGACAGCCCCAGCATTTT. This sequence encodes CASSHQTGSHGQPQHF.

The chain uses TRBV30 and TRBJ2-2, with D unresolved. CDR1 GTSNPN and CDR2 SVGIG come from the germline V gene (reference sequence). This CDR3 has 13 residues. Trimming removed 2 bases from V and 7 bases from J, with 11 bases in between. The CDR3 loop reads CAWSFRPSGELFF. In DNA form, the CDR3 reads TGTGCCTGGAGTTTCCGGCCTAGCGGGGAGCTGTTTTTT.

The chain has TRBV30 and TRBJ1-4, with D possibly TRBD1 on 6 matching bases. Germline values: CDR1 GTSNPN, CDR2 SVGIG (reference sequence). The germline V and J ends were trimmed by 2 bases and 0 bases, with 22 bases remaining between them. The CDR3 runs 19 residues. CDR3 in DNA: TGTGCCTGGAGTCCCCGGTCGGGACACCTCCTGACAACTAATGAAAAACTGTTTTTT. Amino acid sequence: CAWSPRSGHLLTTNEKLFF.

As DNA, the CDR3 is TGTGCCAGCTCACCACCGGACCATGGAGGGGGCTACACCTTC. It codes for CASSPPDHGGGYTF. The chain links TRBV18 to TRBJ1-2; D is ambiguous. Deletions cut 0 bases from V and 8 bases from J, with 13 bases between. Germline CDR1 and CDR2: KGHSH and LQKENI. This CDR3 comprises 14 residues.

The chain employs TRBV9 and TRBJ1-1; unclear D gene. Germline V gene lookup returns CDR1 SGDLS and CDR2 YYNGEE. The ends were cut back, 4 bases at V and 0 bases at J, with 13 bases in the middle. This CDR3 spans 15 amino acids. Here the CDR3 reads CASSPHSRVNTEAFF. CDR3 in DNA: TGTGCCAGCAGCCCTCACTCCCGTGTGAACACTGAAGCTTTCTTT.

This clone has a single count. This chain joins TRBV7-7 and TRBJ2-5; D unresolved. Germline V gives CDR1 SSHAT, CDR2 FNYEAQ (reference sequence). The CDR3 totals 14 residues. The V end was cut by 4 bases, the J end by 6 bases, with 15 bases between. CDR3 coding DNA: TGTGCCAGCAGCTCCCGTTTTGACACTCAGACCCAGTACTTC. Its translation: CASSSRFDTQTQYF.

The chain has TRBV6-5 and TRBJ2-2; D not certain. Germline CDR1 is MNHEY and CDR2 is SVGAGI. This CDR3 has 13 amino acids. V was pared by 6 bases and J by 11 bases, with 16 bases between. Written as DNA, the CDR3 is TGTGCCAGCAGCCCGTTGCAGATTTCTGAGCTGTTTTTT. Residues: CASSPLQISELFF.

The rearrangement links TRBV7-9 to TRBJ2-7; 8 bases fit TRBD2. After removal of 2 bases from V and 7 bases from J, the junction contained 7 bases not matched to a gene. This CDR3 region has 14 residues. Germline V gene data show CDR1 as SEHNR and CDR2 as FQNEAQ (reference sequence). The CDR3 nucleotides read TGTGCCAGCAGCTTACCGGGAGGGCCCGGGGAGCAGTACTTC. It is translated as CASSLPGGPGEQYF.

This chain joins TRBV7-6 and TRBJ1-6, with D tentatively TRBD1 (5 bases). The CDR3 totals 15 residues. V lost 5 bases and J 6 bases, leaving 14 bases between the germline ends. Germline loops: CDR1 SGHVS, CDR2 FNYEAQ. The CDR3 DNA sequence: TGTGCCAGCAGCGCAAACCAGGGCAGTAATTCACCCCTCCACTTT. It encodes CASSANQGSNSPLHF.

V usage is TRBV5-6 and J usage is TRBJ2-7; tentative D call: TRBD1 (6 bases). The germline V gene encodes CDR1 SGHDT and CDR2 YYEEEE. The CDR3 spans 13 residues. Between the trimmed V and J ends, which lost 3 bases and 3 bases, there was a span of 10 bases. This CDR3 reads CASSWRTVYEQYF. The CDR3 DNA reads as TGTGCCAGCAGCTGGCGGACAGTCTACGAGCAGTACTTC.

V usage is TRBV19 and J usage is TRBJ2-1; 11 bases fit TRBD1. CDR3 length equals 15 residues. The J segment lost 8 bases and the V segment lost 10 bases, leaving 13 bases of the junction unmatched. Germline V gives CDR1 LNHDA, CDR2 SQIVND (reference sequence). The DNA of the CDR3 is TGTGCCAATCCCCCTGGACAGGGGGCTAGAGATGAGCAGTTCTTC. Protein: CANPPGQGARDEQFF.

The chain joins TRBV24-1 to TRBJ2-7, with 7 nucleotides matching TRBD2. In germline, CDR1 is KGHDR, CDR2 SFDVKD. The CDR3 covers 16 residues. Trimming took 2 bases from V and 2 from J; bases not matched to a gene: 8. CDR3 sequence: CATSDSHEGLPYEQYF. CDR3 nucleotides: TGTGCCACCAGTGATTCCCACGAGGGACTACCCTACGAGCAGTACTTC.

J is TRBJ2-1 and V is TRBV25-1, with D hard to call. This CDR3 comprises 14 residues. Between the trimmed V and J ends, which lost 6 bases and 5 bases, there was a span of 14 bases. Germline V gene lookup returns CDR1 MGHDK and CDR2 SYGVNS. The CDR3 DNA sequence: TGTGCCAGCAGCCCTTGGAGCGCGGACAATGAGCAGTTCTTC. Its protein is CASSPWSADNEQFF. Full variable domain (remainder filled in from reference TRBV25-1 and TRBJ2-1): EADIYQTPRYLVIGTGKKITLECSQTMGHDKMYWYQQDPGMELHLIHYSYGVNSTEKGDLSSESTVSRIRTEHFPLTLESARPSHTSQYLCASSPWSADNEQFFGPGTRLTVL.

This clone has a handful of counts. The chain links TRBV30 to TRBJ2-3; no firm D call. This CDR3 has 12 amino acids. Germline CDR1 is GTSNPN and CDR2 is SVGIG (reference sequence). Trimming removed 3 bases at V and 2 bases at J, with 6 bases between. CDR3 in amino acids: CAWSRYTDTQYF. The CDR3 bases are TGTGCCTGGAGCCGCTACACAGATACGCAGTATTTT.

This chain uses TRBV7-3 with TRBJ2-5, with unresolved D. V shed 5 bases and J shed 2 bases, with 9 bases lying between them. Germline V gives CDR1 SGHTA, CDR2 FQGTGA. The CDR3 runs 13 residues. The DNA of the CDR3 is TGTGCCAGCAGCCAGGCTTATCAAGAGACCCAGTACTTC. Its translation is CASSQAYQETQYF.

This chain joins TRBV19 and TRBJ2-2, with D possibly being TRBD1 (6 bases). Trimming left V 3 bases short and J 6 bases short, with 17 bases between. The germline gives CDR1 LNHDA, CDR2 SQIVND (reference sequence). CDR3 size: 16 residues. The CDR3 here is CASSMNRVKGPGELFF. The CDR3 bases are TGTGCCAGTAGTATGAACAGGGTAAAGGGACCCGGGGAGCTGTTTTTT.

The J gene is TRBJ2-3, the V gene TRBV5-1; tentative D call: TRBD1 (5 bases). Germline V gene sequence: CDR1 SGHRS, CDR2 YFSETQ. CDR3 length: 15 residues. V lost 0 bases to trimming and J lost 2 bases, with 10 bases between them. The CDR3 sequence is CASSLGLGHTDTQYF. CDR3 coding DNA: TGCGCCAGCAGCTTGGGCCTGGGGCACACAGATACGCAGTATTTT.

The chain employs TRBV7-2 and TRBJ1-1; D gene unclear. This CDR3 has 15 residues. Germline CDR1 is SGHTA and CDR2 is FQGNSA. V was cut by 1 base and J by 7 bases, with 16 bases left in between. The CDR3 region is CASSLVIDWSIEAFF. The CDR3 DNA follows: TGTGCCAGCAGCTTAGTTATCGATTGGAGTATTGAAGCTTTCTTT.

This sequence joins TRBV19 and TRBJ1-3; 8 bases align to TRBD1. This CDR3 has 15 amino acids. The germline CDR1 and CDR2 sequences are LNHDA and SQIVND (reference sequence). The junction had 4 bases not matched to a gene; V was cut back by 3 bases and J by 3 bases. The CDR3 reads CASSIFGQGGNTIYF. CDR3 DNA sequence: TGTGCCAGTAGTATCTTCGGACAGGGTGGAAACACCATATATTTT.